This entry lists 9 T cell receptor beta chains sequenced from one sample in a study of a mutant IDH1 vaccine in newly diagnosed glioma. Time point defined: week 47, end of study. Vaccination used 300 ug of mutant IDH1 20-mer peptide per dose, with topical imiquimod. The assay was immunoSEQ multiplex PCR, and TCRdb's table has in-frame clones only and misses some. The table shows over 30,000 clones, with approximately 90% occurring only once. Their antigens are not known. Sequencing used PBMCs, obtained from a glioma patient whose treatment included an IDH1 peptide vaccine. The receptors come from a woman in her thirties or forties with glioma.

The chain has TRBV6-5 and TRBJ1-4; 8 nucleotides line up with TRBD1. This CDR3 has 15 amino acids. Germline CDR1 reads MNHEY; CDR2 reads SVGAGI. V was clipped by 2 bases and J by 3 bases; unmatched bases: 2. CDR3 nucleotide sequence: TGTGCCAGCAGTTACGACAGGGGAGCTAATGAAAAACTGTTTTTT. Translation gives CASSYDRGANEKLFF.

The DNA for the CDR3 is TGCGCCAGCAGCCAAGGAGCGGGGCTATCCTACGAGCAGTACTTC. Its translation: CASSQGAGLSYEQYF. V and J are TRBV4-3 and TRBJ2-7; 7 nucleotides match TRBD2. Unmatched junction bases numbered 4, after V lost 1 base and J lost 1 base. The CDR3 is made up of 15 amino acids. CDR1 is LGHNA and CDR2 is YSLEER in the germline V gene.

As for this clone: Other DNA sequences of this sample code for an identical CDR3. This chain joins TRBV28 and TRBJ1-1, with D hard to call. The CDR3 consists of 12 residues. V was shortened by 2 bases and J by 2 bases, with 3 bases between the two germline ends. Looked up from germline, CDR1 is MDHEN and CDR2 is SYDVKM. The CDR3 DNA reads as TGTGCCAGCAGTTTACTAAACACTGAAGCTTTCTTT. It yields the protein CASSLLNTEAFF.

The rearrangement links TRBV5-1 to TRBJ1-1, with D hard to call. Germline CDR1 reads SGHRS; CDR2 reads YFSETQ. Trimming shortened V by 0 bases and J by 1 base, and 10 bases separated the two germline ends. This CDR3 has 15 residues. CDR3: CASSLEATKNTEAFF. CDR3 nucleotides: TGCGCCAGCAGCTTGGAAGCGACAAAGAACACTGAAGCTTTCTTT. The variable domain in full, with the rest retrieved from reference TRBV5-1 and TRBJ1-1, is KAGVTQTPRYLIKTRGQQVTLSCSPISGHRSVSWYQQTPGQGLQFLFEYFSETQRNKGNFPGRFSGRQFSNSRSEMNVSTLELGDSALYLCASSLEATKNTEAFFGQGTRLTVV.

This clone occurred once. The V call is TRBV30, the J call TRBJ2-7; perhaps TRBD1 as D (6 bases). CDR1 and CDR2 (germline): GTSNPN, SVGIG (reference sequence). The CDR3 spans 14 residues. The V and J ends lost 2 bases and 5 bases respectively, with 16 bases between them. CDR3 bases: TGTGCCTGGAGTCTTGATCTGGACAGTAACGAGCAGTACTTC. Protein product: CAWSLDLDSNEQYF.

The chain combines TRBV6-1 with TRBJ2-2; D may be TRBD2 (6 bases). V was trimmed by 4 bases and J by 7 bases, leaving 22 bases between them. CDR1 is MNHNS, CDR2 SASEGT, per germline. The CDR3 is 17 residues long. The CDR3 nucleotides read TGTGCCAGCAGTGGCGGGACCACATTAAGCAGGGTCGGGGAGCTGTTTTTT. It specifies CASSGGTTLSRVGELFF.

J is TRBJ1-1 and V is TRBV7-9, with D perhaps TRBD1 (5 bases). V was shortened by 5 bases and J by 6 bases, with 13 bases between the two germline ends. Germline CDR1 is SEHNR and CDR2 is FQNEAQ (reference sequence). The CDR3 is made up of 13 amino acids. The CDR3 loop is CASSTRGFPEAFF. In nucleotides, the CDR3 is TGTGCCAGCAGCACAAGGGGATTCCCTGAAGCTTTCTTT.

This chain joins TRBV20-1 and TRBJ1-1; D possibly corresponds to TRBD1 (6 bases). Trimming took 4 bases from V and 11 from J, leaving 11 bases between them. CDR3 size: 10 residues. The germline CDR1 and CDR2 sequences are DFQATT and SNEGSKA (reference sequence). This CDR3 is CSATTGIAFF. The CDR3 DNA reads TGCAGTGCTACTACAGGGATCGCTTTCTTT.

The CDR3 DNA reads as TGTGCCAGCAGGCTGGGACACCACACTGAAGCTTTCTTT. It is translated as CASRLGHHTEAFF. The chain is built from TRBV6-5 and TRBJ1-1; possibly TRBD1 for D (6 bases). Trimming left V 6 bases short and J 3 bases short, with 11 bases between. Germline loops: CDR1 MNHEY, CDR2 SVGAGI. This CDR3 has 13 residues.